The present T cell receptor (beta chain) was sequenced within a study of blood T cell repertoires in COVID-19 (dated by TCRdb to the early 2020s). For the wider study: Collaborator samples came from the United States, Italy and Spain and covered acute and convalescent phases of COVID-19. The sample metadata nearly always contained a de-identified subject ID, COVID-19 status, age in years and sex. Where HLA class I and class II types were available, the types were taken from metadata supplied by the sample provider, not from assay-based typing. The samples were drawn from two sources: the first 160 participants of the ongoing ImmuneRACE study, and 950 to 1,500 subjects contributed by 6 global collaborators. The prospective study material was composed of cDNA or gDNA derived from T cells, B-cell-depleted T cells, or PBMCs. Deeply sampled blood TCRbeta repertoires from subjects exposed to, actively infected with, or recovered from COVID-19 were included in the dataset. A freely available public database, intended as a resource for researchers studying the immune response to SARS-CoV-2, is where the repertoires were released.

The CDR1 and CDR2 encoded by the germline V gene are MDHEN and SYDVKM. The CDR3 spans 15 residues, from the cysteine through the phenylalanine. Solely the CDR3 DNA is kept, with 45 bases framed from the first base. Ends trimmed: V by 2 bases, J by 4 bases; bases unmatched to a gene: 2. Each collaborating institution followed its own protocols to collect whole blood in K2EDTA tubes. For TCRbeta analysis, collaborators shipped samples in one of three forms: frozen whole blood, isolated PBMCs, or DNA extracted from either of those sample types. The immunoSEQ Assay, a bias-controlled multiplex PCR, was used to amplify TCRbeta CDR3 regions from genomic DNA. In the authors' own workflow: Nucleated cell counts per sample were estimated from amplification of reference gene primers within the assay. To quantify the absolute abundance of each unique TCRbeta CDR3 rearrangement, sequence reads were collapsed and filtered. Productive Simpson clonality was computed per sample as the square root of Simpson's diversity index over productive rearrangements. What TCRdb holds here is the immuneACCESS table cut down to in-frame rearrangements. Part of the clones is not present; checked against another copy, under half of the missing clones reflect an unresolved V gene, and the others are unexplained. For V, J and clone size, that table is used; D and trimming come from the DNA. This sample comprises about 42,000 clones, about 85% of them detected only once. The top ten clones comprise 12% of the sample.

Overall study results and their limits: How much clinical and demographic metadata was included differed by source and by participant, and the metadata was provided uncurated.

This clone was observed a single time. Its antigen is still unknown. Within one base of it there is no much larger clone, and no base qualities were kept. This sequence originates from a human donor in a cohort sampled during active COVID-19. The material sequenced was peripheral blood. This sequence uses TRBV28 and TRBJ2-1, with 10 junctional bases fitting TRBD1. The CDR3 reads CASSLGGQGYNEQFF. The sequenced DNA: TGTGCCAGCAGTTTAGGGGGACAGGGGTACAATGAGCAGTTCTTC.